This TCR beta chain emerged from a study of cytomegalovirus exposure and HLA in healthy donors. In regard to this clone: Its target is unknown.

The germline V gene has CDR1 SGHKS and CDR2 YYEKEE (reference sequence). CDR3 length: 12 residues. Trimming took 4 bases from V and 5 from J, leaving 10 bases between them. PCR amplification relied on 60 Vbeta primers (plus 13 Jbeta primers). How the authors handled the data: Approximately 12 million of the roughly 80 million unique TCR beta chains counted in a later analysis were shared. Measured with immunoSEQ multiplex PCR; TCRdb has only the in-frame clones, and not every one. Clonal size and the V and J genes are those of that table, whereas D and trimming came from the DNA. The table includes about 300,000 clones, about nine tenths detected once. Whole-study findings and limits: Whilst most TCR sequences proved rare, a subset of public TCRs occurred across many donors. The authors judged a highly shared variant cluster likely a sequencing artifact.

The rearrangement links TRBV5-5 to TRBJ2-7, with D perhaps TRBD1 (5 bases). Sequencing was performed on PBMCs. The origin of this receptor is a man in his forties in good health and CMV-seropositive. The CDR3 DNA reads TGTGCCAGCAGCAGCAGGGTTGACGAGCAGTACTTC. It yields the protein CASSSRVDEQYF.